A single sample gave rise to the 15 T cell receptor beta chains below, sequenced in a study of shared clonotypes between healthy human individuals. Repertoires were generated with immunoSEQ multiplex PCR, while TCRdb's copy carries only in-frame clones and drops some. The data show about 960,000 clones, 76% seen once. The sequenced sample was memory CD4+ T cells sorted from blood. Noted subset: CD45RA-negative fraction. These receptors were collected from a man aged 18 to 35 in good health.

This sequence joins TRBV5-1 and TRBJ2-7, with a possible D match to TRBD1 (6 bases). CDR1 and CDR2 from the germline V gene are SGHRS and YFSETQ. This CDR3 is built from 11 residues. V lost 0 bases and J 10 bases, leaving 8 bases between the germline ends. Here the CDR3 reads CASSLEGGQYF. CDR3 DNA sequence: TGCGCCAGCAGCTTGGAAGGGGGACAGTACTTC. The full variable domain, with the rest looked up from reference TRBV5-1 and TRBJ2-7, is KAGVTQTPRYLIKTRGQQVTLSCSPISGHRSVSWYQQTPGQGLQFLFEYFSETQRNKGNFPGRFSGRQFSNSRSEMNVSTLELGDSALYLCASSLEGGQYFGPGTRLTVT.

This chain connects TRBV10-1 to TRBJ2-5; D unclear. This CDR3 is 13 amino acids long. CDR1 and CDR2 from the germline V gene are WNHNN and SYGVQD (reference sequence). The V gene lost 4 bases and the J gene lost 5 bases, with 11 bases spanning the gap. CDR3 nucleotides: TGCGCCAGCAGTGGAAGGGCGAGCGAGACCCAGTACTTC. Translating it yields CASSGRASETQYF.

This clone was counted once. The likely explanation is a read error, given a far larger clone one base away. Other nucleotide sequences in the sample specify the same CDR3. The chain combines TRBV7-3 with TRBJ2-2; 8 bases fit TRBD1. CDR3 length: 17 amino acids. Germline V CDR1 and CDR2: SGHTA, FQGTGA. Trimming removed 5 bases from V and 6 bases from J; junction bases left unmatched: 14. This chain's CDR3 is CASSPPPGTGSAGELFF. The CDR3 nucleotides are TGTGCCAGCAGCCCCCCGCCCGGGACAGGAAGTGCCGGGGAGCTGTTTTTT.

The rearrangement links TRBV29-1 to TRBJ2-3, with 7 bases that match TRBD1. The V and J ends lost 7 bases and 0 bases, in that order; junction bases with no gene match: 4. The CDR3 covers 13 residues. Germline V gene lookup returns CDR1 SQVTM and CDR2 ANQGSEA. CDR3 loop: CSGQGGSTDTQYF. CDR3 DNA: TGCAGCGGACAGGGCGGGAGCACAGATACGCAGTATTTT.

This chain connects TRBV7-8 to TRBJ1-2; TRBD1 might be the D (5 bases). Germline V gene data show CDR1 as SGHVS and CDR2 as FQNEAQ. V was cut by 8 bases and J by 12 bases, with 19 bases left in between. The CDR3 is 12 amino acids. The CDR3 DNA follows: TGTGCCAGCGGCCGATGGGATAAGGGGAACACCTTC. This translates into CASGRWDKGNTF.

In this sample, this clone turned up once. The gene calls are TRBV5-4 and TRBJ2-7; 11 nucleotides line up with TRBD1. The ends lost 5 bases at V and 2 bases at J; junction bases unmatched: 6. Germline values: CDR1 SGHNT, CDR2 YYREEE (reference sequence). The CDR3 consists of 15 residues. The CDR3 loop reads CASRKDRGRTYEQYF. DNA of the CDR3: TGTGCCAGCAGGAAGGACAGGGGGCGGACCTACGAGCAGTACTTC.

The rearrangement links TRBV19 to TRBJ1-2; D is uncertain. The ends were cut back, 9 bases at V and 4 bases at J, with 15 bases in the middle. CDR3 length: 13 amino acids. In germline, CDR1 is LNHDA, CDR2 SQIVND (reference sequence). DNA for the CDR3: TGTGCCAGCCAGCCTAGCCAAGCCTATGGCTACACCTTC. It yields the protein CASQPSQAYGYTF.

The chain links TRBV5-1 to TRBJ2-5; possible D gene TRBD1, 6 bases. The germline V gene has CDR1 SGHRS and CDR2 YFSETQ. The V end lost 5 bases, the J end lost 2 bases, and 16 bases lay between the germline ends. The CDR3 loop spans 15 amino acids. The CDR3 coding sequence is TGCGCCAGCAGTGGGGGCCAGATCCTTCAAGAGACCCAGTACTTC. This translates into CASSGGQILQETQYF.

The chain employs TRBV9 and TRBJ1-6; no reliable D call. CDR1 is SGDLS and CDR2 is YYNGEE in the germline V gene. The CDR3 sequence is 15 residues long. The V end was cut by 0 bases, the J end by 4 bases, with 8 bases between. CDR3 nucleotides: TGTGCCAGCAGCGTAGACCCAGTATATAATTCACCCCTCCACTTT. Encoded protein: CASSVDPVYNSPLHF.

The chain carries TRBV30 and TRBJ2-1; 9 nucleotides align to TRBD2. The trim removed 0 bases at V and 2 bases at J, leaving 14 bases unmatched. The CDR3 consists of 19 residues. Looked up from germline, CDR1 is GTSNPN and CDR2 is SVGIG (reference sequence). The chain's CDR3 is CAWSVLRRGGFNPYNEQFF. The CDR3 DNA is TGTGCCTGGAGTGTACTAAGGCGGGGGGGCTTTAATCCCTACAATGAGCAGTTCTTC.

This clone occurred a few times. The DNA of the CDR3 is TGTGCCAGTAGTATCGGGACAGGGAGAAATTCACCCCTCCACTTT. This codes for CASSIGTGRNSPLHF. V usage is TRBV19 and J usage is TRBJ1-6; TRBD1 agrees at 9 bases. The CDR3 spans 15 residues. Germline CDR1 and CDR2: LNHDA and SQIVND (reference sequence). The ends lost 3 bases at V and 7 bases at J; junction bases unmatched: 4.

This clone has more than one count but fewer than ten. This chain links TRBV28 with TRBJ1-5, with 9 bases aligning to TRBD1. CDR1 is MDHEN and CDR2 is SYDVKM in the germline V gene. The CDR3 loop spans 15 amino acids. After removal of 5 bases from V and 4 bases from J, the junction contained 6 bases not matched to a gene. CDR3 loop: CASSVGTGKNQPQHF. In DNA, the CDR3 is TGTGCCAGCAGTGTCGGGACAGGGAAAAATCAGCCCCAGCATTTT.

V gene TRBV6-5 combines with J gene TRBJ2-3; tentative D call: TRBD2 (6 bases). Germline V gene lookup returns CDR1 MNHEY and CDR2 SVGAGI. The germline V and J ends were trimmed by 5 bases and 6 bases, with 12 bases remaining between them. The CDR3 spans 13 residues. CDR3 amino acids: CASSRDSFDTQYF. The CDR3 bases are TGTGCCAGCAGTCGGGACTCCTTCGATACGCAGTATTTT.

This clone was recorded many times. In DNA, the CDR3 is TGCGCCAGCAGCGGGGGACTAGTCGCGGAAGAGCAGTTCTTC. Amino acids: CASSGGLVAEEQFF. The gene calls are TRBV5-1 and TRBJ2-1; 8 bases map to TRBD2. The CDR3 is 14 amino acids. In germline, CDR1 is SGHRS, CDR2 YFSETQ. V dropped 4 bases and J dropped 10; count of bases not matched to a gene: 10.

This clone is a singleton in its sample. The same CDR3 can be traced to other DNA sequences in this sample. The genes are TRBV7-2 and TRBJ1-6; 10 nucleotides match TRBD1. Germline V gene data show CDR1 as SGHTA and CDR2 as FQGNSA. This CDR3 is built from 15 residues. V was pared by 0 bases and J by 9 bases, with 2 bases of the junction left unmatched. The CDR3 protein is CASSLATGGGSPLHF. The CDR3 DNA reads as TGTGCCAGCAGCTTAGCGACAGGGGGCGGTTCACCCCTCCACTTT.